The next 26 T cell receptor beta chains were all read from a single sample in a study of beta chain features in type 1 diabetes. Antigen specificity for these receptors is unknown. Notes on the study in general: Significant though moderate, a shortening of TCRB CDR3s appeared in all four CD4+ subsets of Type 1 diabetes patients.

The whole isolated RNA underwent reverse transcription, so sequencing captured expressed TCRB transcripts. Only in-frame clones appear in the TCRdb table, and some are missing; sequencing was by immunoSEQ multiplex PCR. Seen here are about 700,000 clones, 13% observed once, and the top ten hold 0.02% to 0.025%. The sequenced sample consisted of naive CD4+ T cells from blood. Every receptor here comes from a man between 18 and 29 years old with type 1 diabetes.

The chain recombines TRBV4-1 with TRBJ1-4, with 8 positions matching TRBD1. Germline CDR1 is MGHRA and CDR2 is YSYEKL. The CDR3 runs to 18 residues. The J segment lost 12 bases and the V segment lost 4 bases, leaving 22 bases of the junction unmatched. The CDR3 region has the DNA TGCGCCAGCAGCCCCGCGACAGGGGTCTTCGGGAAAACGCCTGAACTGTTTTTT. Translated, it gives CASSPATGVFGKTPELFF.

This clone was counted between two and nine times. V is TRBV5-1 and J is TRBJ2-2; D is unresolved. The CDR3 extends over 14 amino acids. Germline-derived CDR1 and CDR2 are SGHRS and YFSETQ. With 0 bases removed from V and 4 bases from J, the gap between germline ends came to 7 bases. CDR3 region: CASSLGSTTGELFF. The CDR3, as DNA: TGCGCCAGCAGCTTGGGGAGTACCACCGGGGAGCTGTTTTTT.

The chain employs TRBV15 and TRBJ2-1; TRBD1 aligns across 10 bases. The CDR3 spans 16 residues. Germline CDR1 is LNHNV and CDR2 is YYDKDF (reference sequence). With V trimmed by 0 bases and J by 3 bases, 2 bases remained unmatched. This CDR3 reads CATSREGQGNYNEQFF. The CDR3 nucleotides read TGTGCCACCAGCAGAGAGGGACAGGGGAACTACAATGAGCAGTTCTTC.

The CDR3 nucleotides are TGCGCCAGCAGCTTGGGGGAGTTGGAGACCCAGTACTTC. Protein: CASSLGELETQYF. This chain joins TRBV5-1 and TRBJ2-5, with a possible D match to TRBD2 (5 bases). V gave up 0 bases and J gave up 5 bases, with 8 bases separating them. CDR3 length: 13 residues. Germline V gives CDR1 SGHRS, CDR2 YFSETQ.

This clone was counted between two and nine times. The genes are TRBV2 and TRBJ1-1; D remains unclear. The CDR3 covers 13 residues. With 1 base removed from V and 3 bases from J, the gap between germline ends came to 6 bases. Germline CDR1 is SNHLY and CDR2 is FYNNEI. The CDR3, as DNA: TGTGCCAGCAGTGAAGACTGGGACACTGAAGCTTTCTTT. Translated, it gives CASSEDWDTEAFF.

As to this clone: The germline gene is not matched at one end of the junction; a read error may be the cause. V and J are TRBV6-1 and TRBJ2-3; weak D call: TRBD1 (6 bases). Germline assignment: CDR1 MNHNS and CDR2 SASEGT. This CDR3 region has 16 residues. CDR3 bases: TGTGCCATCAGTGAGGACGGTCCTCAGGGGTTTGATACGCAGTATTTT. This sequence encodes CAISEDGPQGFDTQYF.

The V gene is TRBV6-5, the J gene TRBJ1-1; no definite D call. The CDR3 totals 13 residues. Germline lookup yields CDR1 MNHEY and CDR2 SVGAGI. V was trimmed by 5 bases and J by 0 bases, leaving 7 bases between them. The CDR3 nucleotides read TGTGCCAGCAGTGCGCCAGTGAACACTGAAGCTTTCTTT. It encodes CASSAPVNTEAFF.

V usage is TRBV6-5 and J usage is TRBJ1-2; D remains unclear. V gave up 0 bases and J gave up 8 bases, with 13 bases separating them. The CDR3 loop spans 14 amino acids. Looked up from germline, CDR1 is MNHEY and CDR2 is SVGAGI. The CDR3 loop is CASSYSAGAGGYTF. The DNA of the CDR3 is TGTGCCAGCAGTTACTCAGCCGGCGCGGGGGGCTACACCTTC.

The rearrangement joins TRBV5-1 to TRBJ1-5; D is perhaps TRBD1 (5 bases). The CDR3 is 14 residues long. Germline assignment: CDR1 SGHRS and CDR2 YFSETQ. V lost 3 bases, J lost 3 bases, and 10 bases lay in between. The CDR3 loop reads CASSSDSLNQPQHF. For the CDR3, the DNA is TGCGCCAGCAGCTCCGACAGCCTCAATCAGCCCCAGCATTTT.

This chain uses TRBV15 with TRBJ2-6, with D possibly TRBD1 on 5 matching bases. Germline values: CDR1 LNHNV, CDR2 YYDKDF (reference sequence). The CDR3 length is 16 residues. The germline V and J ends were trimmed by 0 bases and 3 bases, with 9 bases remaining between them. This CDR3 reads CATSRDRAFGANVLTF. The CDR3 nucleotides read TGTGCCACCAGCAGAGACAGGGCCTTTGGGGCCAACGTCCTGACTTTC.

The rearrangement links TRBV30 to TRBJ1-3; no clear D gene. The length of the CDR3 is 13 residues. Germline V CDR1 and CDR2: GTSNPN, SVGIG (reference sequence). Trimming shortened V by 3 bases and J by 0 bases, and 6 bases separated the two germline ends. The DNA of the CDR3 is TGTGCCTGGAGGCTCCACTCTGGAAACACCATATATTTT. It encodes CAWRLHSGNTIYF.

This clone was counted only a few times. This chain connects TRBV10-3 to TRBJ2-7, with 10 nucleotides matching TRBD1. This CDR3 is built from 16 residues. Trimming cost V 1 base and J 0 bases; bases outside gene matches: 3. Germline V gives CDR1 ENHRY, CDR2 SYGVKD. CDR3 in DNA: TGTGCCATCAGTGAGTGGGACAGGGGTGTCTCCTACGAGCAGTACTTC. Translated, it gives CAISEWDRGVSYEQYF.

This clone was observed a few times. V is TRBV5-1 and J is TRBJ2-5; 11 nucleotides align to TRBD1. CDR1 is SGHRS, CDR2 YFSETQ, per germline. This CDR3 comprises 14 residues. After removal of 5 bases from V and 5 bases from J, the junction contained 5 bases not matched to a gene. CDR3 protein: CASRADRGRETQYF. CDR3 bases: TGCGCCAGCAGAGCGGACAGGGGGCGCGAGACCCAGTACTTC.

In this sample, this clone turned up a few times. V and J are TRBV30 and TRBJ1-3; tentative D call: TRBD1 (6 bases). Germline-derived CDR1 and CDR2 are GTSNPN and SVGIG (reference sequence). Trimming pared 3 bases from V and 0 bases from J, leaving 15 bases between. CDR3 length equals 16 residues. CDR3 nucleotide sequence: TGTGCCTGGAGCCGGGACATCCCCTTCTCTGGAAACACCATATATTTT. Translated, it gives CAWSRDIPFSGNTIYF. Drawing the rest from reference TRBV30 and TRBJ1-3, the complete variable domain is SQTIHQWPATLVQPVGSPLSLECTVEGTSNPNLYWYRQAAGRGLQLLFYSVGIGQISSEVPQNLSASRPQDRQFILSSKKLLLSDSGFYLCAWSRDIPFSGNTIYFGEGSWLTVV.

Details on this clone: Other DNA sequences in this sample translate to the same CDR3. V gene TRBV7-9 combines with J gene TRBJ2-3, with D tentatively TRBD2 (6 bases). The germline V and J ends were trimmed by 0 bases and 3 bases, with 7 bases remaining between them. The germline gives CDR1 SEHNR, CDR2 FQNEAQ (reference sequence). This CDR3 region has 14 residues. CDR3 DNA sequence: TGTGCCAGCAGCTTAGCGGGGGGTACAGATACGCAGTATTTT. Its protein product is CASSLAGGTDTQYF.

J is TRBJ2-1 and V is TRBV9; 9 bases agree with TRBD1. The V and J ends lost 0 bases and 4 bases, in that order; junction bases with no gene match: 2. Looked up from germline, CDR1 is SGDLS and CDR2 is YYNGEE. CDR3 size: 15 residues. This chain's CDR3 is CASSVAGTGYNEQFF. CDR3 DNA: TGTGCCAGCAGCGTAGCTGGGACAGGGTACAATGAGCAGTTCTTC. The full variable domain, completed using reference TRBV9 and TRBJ2-1, is DSGVTQTPKHLITATGQRVTLRCSPRSGDLSVYWYQQSLDQGLQFLIQYYNGEERAKGNILERFSAQQFPDLHSELNLSSLELGDSALYFCASSVAGTGYNEQFFGPGTRLTVL.

A few counts support this clone. This rearrangement joins TRBV5-1 to TRBJ2-1; TRBD2 aligns across 11 bases. The length of the CDR3 is 16 residues. Looked up from germline, CDR1 is SGHRS and CDR2 is YFSETQ. The V segment lost 0 bases and the J segment 3 bases; nucleotides outside the gene matches: 2. CDR3 loop: CASSLDLAGGYNEQFF. As DNA, the CDR3 is TGCGCCAGCAGCTTGGATCTAGCGGGGGGCTACAATGAGCAGTTCTTC.

V usage is TRBV29-1 and J usage is TRBJ1-1; the match to TRBD1 covers 7 bases. The CDR3 runs to 13 residues. V gave up 7 bases and J gave up 1 base; unmatched junction bases: 6. In germline, CDR1 is SQVTM, CDR2 ANQGSEA. The CDR3 sequence is CSAMGQWNTEAFF. CDR3 coding DNA: TGCAGCGCCATGGGACAGTGGAACACTGAAGCTTTCTTT.

In its sample, this clone was seen a few times. This chain joins TRBV29-1 and TRBJ2-7; TRBD1 might be the D (5 bases). Between the trimmed V and J ends, which lost 5 bases and 6 bases, there was a span of 14 bases. Looked up from germline, CDR1 is SQVTM and CDR2 is ANQGSEA. The CDR3 is 12 amino acids. The DNA for the CDR3 is TGCAGCGTTAGTAGAACAGGCCCCGAGCAGTACTTC. Its protein product is CSVSRTGPEQYF.

The rearrangement joins TRBV5-4 to TRBJ2-7; 8 nucleotides align to TRBD1. CDR3 length equals 14 residues. From germline, CDR1 is SGHNT and CDR2 YYREEE (reference sequence). With 0 bases clipped from V and 5 bases from J, the junction kept 4 bases outside the gene matches. DNA for the CDR3: TGTGCCAGCAGCTTGGGACAGGGGAGCAACGAGCAGTACTTC. Its protein is CASSLGQGSNEQYF.

This clone came up a few times. This chain joins TRBV6-5 and TRBJ2-7; D may be TRBD1 or TRBD2 (5 bases each). The CDR3 covers 15 residues. Trimming removed 6 bases from V and 6 bases from J, with 21 bases in between. Germline values: CDR1 MNHEY, CDR2 SVGAGI. The CDR3 reads CASSFHGTLFTEQYF. The CDR3 DNA reads TGTGCCAGCAGCTTTCACGGGACCCTCTTTACCGAGCAGTACTTC.

V gene TRBV10-3 combines with J gene TRBJ1-1, with D possibly being TRBD1 (6 bases). The length of the CDR3 is 15 residues. V was cut by 4 bases and J by 1 base, with 13 bases left in between. Germline lookup yields CDR1 ENHRY and CDR2 SYGVKD. The CDR3 DNA sequence: TGTGCCATCAGTGTACAGGGAGTGTGGAACACTGAAGCTTTCTTT. The encoded protein is CAISVQGVWNTEAFF.

J is TRBJ2-1 and V is TRBV5-4; no clear D. Germline CDR1 reads SGHNT; CDR2 reads YYREEE (reference sequence). Trimming removed 2 bases at V and 0 bases at J, with 12 bases between. The CDR3 has 16 amino acids. CDR3 protein: CASSFSAPSSYNEQFF. The CDR3 region has the DNA TGTGCCAGCAGCTTTTCTGCGCCGAGCTCCTACAATGAGCAGTTCTTC.

The genes are TRBV5-1 and TRBJ1-1; D gene uncertain. Looked up from germline, CDR1 is SGHRS and CDR2 is YFSETQ. The CDR3 runs 15 residues. V lost 0 bases to trimming and J lost 6 bases, with 15 bases between them. CDR3 sequence (DNA): TGCGCCAGCAGCTTGGATCTCATGTCCGGAGCTGAAGCTTTCTTT. Residues: CASSLDLMSGAEAFF.

This chain uses TRBV27 with TRBJ2-3; D might be TRBD2 (5 bases). Germline V gene lookup returns CDR1 MNHEY and CDR2 SMNVEV (reference sequence). V gave up 0 bases and J gave up 3 bases, with 10 bases separating them. This CDR3 is 15 amino acids long. The CDR3 sequence: CASSLSVGGTDTQYF. CDR3 DNA sequence: TGTGCCAGCAGTTTATCGGTTGGAGGTACAGATACGCAGTATTTT.

This chain uses TRBV30 with TRBJ1-1; D unresolved. The germline V gene has CDR1 GTSNPN and CDR2 SVGIG (reference sequence). Deletions cut 3 bases from V and 0 bases from J, with 11 bases between. CDR3 length: 14 amino acids. This CDR3 is CAWSEDLMNTEAFF. CDR3 DNA sequence: TGTGCCTGGAGCGAAGACCTCATGAACACTGAAGCTTTCTTT.